The 30 T cell receptor beta chains in this list originate from one sample, sequenced in a study of cytomegalovirus exposure and HLA in healthy donors. The PCR ran on 60 Vbeta and 13 Jbeta primers. Generated by immunoSEQ multiplex PCR, the TCRdb table keeps only in-frame clones and is missing some. The sample features some 180,000 clones, with roughly 6.7% in its top ten. Sequencing was done on a sample of PBMCs. Every receptor here comes from a man aged 30 to 45 in good health and CMV-seronegative.

The chain uses TRBV10-2 and TRBJ2-7, with 7 positions matching TRBD2. Germline CDR1 WSHSY, CDR2 SAAADI. The V gene end was trimmed by 6 bases and the J gene end by 6 bases; junction bases not matched to a gene: 14. There are 15 residues in the CDR3. The CDR3 nucleotides are TGCGCCAGCAGGGACACCGGGACTACAGTCGCCGAGCAGTACTTC. Translation: CASRDTGTTVAEQYF.

This sequence joins TRBV4-1 and TRBJ1-5; no clear D. V lost 4 bases and J lost 0, with 7 bases in between. The CDR3 loop spans 14 amino acids. Germline loops: CDR1 MGHRA, CDR2 YSYEKL. The CDR3 loop reads CASSPRSSNQPQHF. DNA for the CDR3: TGCGCCAGCAGCCCCCGGAGTAGCAATCAGCCCCAGCATTTT.

The CDR3 protein is CASSPDSSERTQYF. CDR3 nucleotide sequence: TGCGCCAGCAGCCCTGACAGCTCCGAGAGGACCCAGTACTTC. The chain links TRBV5-1 to TRBJ2-5; D possibly corresponds to TRBD1 (5 bases). Trimming pared 4 bases from V and 7 bases from J, leaving 17 bases between. The CDR3 has 14 amino acids. CDR1 and CDR2 (germline): SGHRS, YFSETQ.

The chain carries TRBV18 and TRBJ2-7, with 7 bases fitting TRBD2. The V gene end was trimmed by 6 bases and the J gene end by 2 bases; junction bases not matched to a gene: 10. Germline CDR1 and CDR2: KGHSH and LQKENI. This CDR3 has 15 amino acids. The CDR3 region is CASSRGDAEAYEQYF. The CDR3 region has the DNA TGTGCCAGCTCTCGGGGGGATGCAGAGGCCTACGAGCAGTACTTC.

This chain's CDR3 is CASSETEQVGYGYTF. Written as DNA, the CDR3 is TGTGCCAGCAGTGAAACGGAACAGGTGGGATATGGCTACACCTTC. This chain connects TRBV2 to TRBJ1-2; weak D call: TRBD1 (5 bases). This CDR3 is 15 amino acids long. CDR1 is SNHLY, CDR2 FYNNEI, per germline. V was trimmed by 2 bases and J by 5 bases, leaving 15 bases between them.

The chain is built from TRBV28 and TRBJ1-3; possible D gene TRBD1, 5 bases. Germline CDR1 is MDHEN and CDR2 is SYDVKM. V dropped 6 bases and J dropped 1 base, with 13 bases sitting between them. The length of the CDR3 is 15 residues. For the CDR3, the DNA is TGTGCCAGCAGCCCTGACAGTTCTTCTGGAAACACCATATATTTT. It specifies CASSPDSSSGNTIYF.

The chain is built from TRBV29-1 and TRBJ2-5, with D possibly being TRBD1 (8 bases). Trimming removed 6 bases from V and 4 bases from J, with 15 bases in between. From germline, CDR1 is SQVTM and CDR2 ANQGSEA. The CDR3 contains 13 residues. CDR3 nucleotides: TGCAGCGTAAACAGGGGGGGTGGAGAGACCCAGTACTTC. It encodes CSVNRGGGETQYF.

The J gene is TRBJ2-6, the V gene TRBV5-5; D may be TRBD1 (5 bases). The CDR3 consists of 14 residues. Trimming cost V 6 bases and J 0 bases, with 7 bases left between them. Germline-derived CDR1 and CDR2 are SGHKS and YYEKEE (reference sequence). The DNA for the CDR3 is TGTGCCAGCACGACAGCCTCTGGGGCCAACGTCCTGACTTTC. This encodes CASTTASGANVLTF.

This chain links TRBV6-1 with TRBJ1-2; TRBD1 matches at 8 bases. The V segment lost 9 bases and the J segment 8 bases; nucleotides outside the gene matches: 11. This CDR3 region has 13 residues. The germline gives CDR1 MNHNS, CDR2 SASEGT. The chain's CDR3 is CASLITGGDGYTF. DNA of the CDR3: TGTGCCAGTTTAATAACAGGGGGAGACGGCTACACCTTC.

The chain recombines TRBV9 with TRBJ2-7, with 10 nucleotides matching TRBD2. This CDR3 is built from 16 residues. After removal of 0 bases from V and 2 bases from J, the junction contained 5 bases not matched to a gene. Germline V gene sequence: CDR1 SGDLS, CDR2 YYNGEE. The CDR3 here is CASSVGLAGAPYEQYF. CDR3 nucleotides: TGTGCCAGCAGCGTAGGGCTAGCGGGAGCCCCCTACGAGCAGTACTTC. Full variable domain (missing parts from reference TRBV9 and TRBJ2-7): DSGVTQTPKHLITATGQRVTLRCSPRSGDLSVYWYQQSLDQGLQFLIQYYNGEERAKGNILERFSAQQFPDLHSELNLSSLELGDSALYFCASSVGLAGAPYEQYFGPGTRLTVT.

V gene TRBV7-8 combines with J gene TRBJ1-6, with D possibly being TRBD1 (5 bases). Germline lookup yields CDR1 SGHVS and CDR2 FQNEAQ. The V end lost 1 base, the J end lost 7 bases, and 11 bases lay between the germline ends. The CDR3 loop spans 15 amino acids. The CDR3 is CASSLGQGNNSPLHF. Here the CDR3 DNA reads TGTGCCAGCAGCTTAGGCCAGGGAAACAATTCACCCCTCCACTTT.

V and J are TRBV30 and TRBJ1-2, with 10 bases fitting TRBD1. V dropped 5 bases and J dropped 6; count of bases not matched to a gene: 3. Germline CDR1 and CDR2: GTSNPN and SVGIG (reference sequence). This CDR3 contains 12 residues. The chain's CDR3 is CAWRQGANGYTF. For the CDR3, the DNA is TGTGCCTGGCGACAGGGGGCGAATGGCTACACCTTC.

This rearrangement joins TRBV10-1 to TRBJ2-5; D perhaps matches TRBD1 (6 bases). The V and J ends lost 8 bases and 5 bases respectively, with 9 bases between them. The CDR3 has 11 amino acids. Looked up from germline, CDR1 is WNHNN and CDR2 is SYGVQD (reference sequence). The CDR3 reads CASGGWETQYF. The CDR3 nucleotides read TGCGCCAGCGGGGGCTGGGAGACCCAGTACTTC.

V usage is TRBV15 and J usage is TRBJ2-5, with 9 bases lining up with TRBD2. CDR1 and CDR2 (germline): LNHNV, YYDKDF (reference sequence). Trimming removed 1 base from V and 9 bases from J; junction bases left unmatched: 12. This CDR3 is 16 amino acids long. CDR3 in DNA: TGTGCCACCAGCAGAGTTCTAGCGGGGCCCCATGGGGCCCAGTACTTC. It codes for CATSRVLAGPHGAQYF.

This CDR3 is CAWSAQGNSPLHF. The CDR3 DNA sequence: TGTGCCTGGAGTGCACAGGGAAATTCACCCCTCCACTTT. The V gene is TRBV30, the J gene TRBJ1-6, with a weak D call TRBD1 (6 bases). The ends were cut back, 1 base at V and 7 bases at J, with 8 bases in the middle. The CDR3 is 13 amino acids. CDR1 is GTSNPN and CDR2 is SVGIG in the germline V gene (reference sequence).

The chain has TRBV19 and TRBJ1-2, with TRBD1 identical over 12 bases. This CDR3 spans 17 amino acids. Germline CDR1 is LNHDA and CDR2 is SQIVND (reference sequence). Trimming at V came to 7 bases and at J to 4 bases, leaving 13 bases not matched to a gene. This chain's CDR3 is CASTIRDRGRRGYGYTF. The CDR3, as DNA: TGTGCCAGTACCATACGGGACAGGGGGCGAAGAGGCTATGGCTACACCTTC. The variable domain in full, completed from reference TRBV19 and TRBJ1-2, reads DGGITQSPKYLFRKEGQNVTLSCEQNLNHDAMYWYRQDPGQGLRLIYYSQIVNDFQKGDIAEGYSVSREKKESFPLTVTSAQKNPTAFYLCASTIRDRGRRGYGYTFGSGTRLTVV.

The V and J genes are TRBV6-4 and TRBJ1-2, with 9 bases lining up with TRBD1. This CDR3 has 15 amino acids. In germline, CDR1 is MRHNA, CDR2 SNTAGT. The trim removed 4 bases at V and 5 bases at J, leaving 8 bases unmatched. The CDR3 region is CASSVAAGTGYGYTF. CDR3 bases: TGTGCCAGCAGTGTCGCCGCCGGGACAGGGTATGGCTACACCTTC.

The rearrangement uses TRBV5-1 and TRBJ2-1; TRBD2 matches 8 bases. This CDR3 comprises 16 residues. Trimming took 2 bases from V and 0 from J; bases not matched to a gene: 4. Looked up from germline, CDR1 is SGHRS and CDR2 is YFSETQ. The CDR3 is CASSLIAGGSYNEQFF. The CDR3 DNA follows: TGCGCCAGCAGCTTAATTGCGGGGGGCTCCTACAATGAGCAGTTCTTC.

Remarks on this clone: The junction departs from germline at one end; a sequencing error may be responsible. The rearrangement joins TRBV5-6 to TRBJ2-1, with TRBD2 matching 10 bases. Per germline, CDR1 SGHDT and CDR2 YYEEEE. The CDR3 contains 17 residues. CDR3 coding DNA: TGTGCCAGCAGCCTCCGTCCGGGGACTAGCGTGGTGGATGAGCGGTTCTTC. Amino acids: CASSLRPGTSVVDERFF.

The DNA of the CDR3 is TGCGCCAGCAGCTTGGGAGGCCCCGCCTACGAGCAGTACTTC. Translation: CASSLGGPAYEQYF. This chain joins TRBV5-1 and TRBJ2-7; D gene ambiguous. Germline V gives CDR1 SGHRS, CDR2 YFSETQ. The CDR3 covers 14 residues. V was cut by 0 bases and J by 2 bases, with 9 bases left in between.

The chain is built from TRBV21-1 and TRBJ2-7; no DNA check was done on the table's D call, TRBD1. TRBV21-1 is reported as a pseudogene. The CDR3 spans 17 residues. The DNA for the CDR3 is TGTGCCAGCAGCCAATTCCCTTTTAAGACAGTGAGCTACGAGCAGTACTTC. It codes for CASSQFPFKTVSYEQYF.

The chain recombines TRBV27 with TRBJ1-2; 7 bases match TRBD1. The CDR3 is made up of 15 amino acids. Germline V gene data show CDR1 as MNHEY and CDR2 as SMNVEV (reference sequence). The trim removed 5 bases at V and 2 bases at J, leaving 8 bases unmatched. The CDR3 region has the DNA TGTGCCAGCAGTCCCTACCTGGGACAGAACTATGGCTACACCTTC. This gives the protein CASSPYLGQNYGYTF.

CDR3 sequence (DNA): TGTGCCAGTAGTATAGATCCCCCCGGCGGGAACACTGAAGCTTTCTTT. It specifies CASSIDPPGGNTEAFF. This chain connects TRBV19 to TRBJ1-1; D remains unclear. V dropped 0 bases and J dropped 1 base, with 12 bases sitting between them. The CDR3 totals 16 residues. Per the germline V gene, CDR1 is LNHDA and CDR2 is SQIVND (reference sequence). Based on the CDR3 plus reference TRBV19 and TRBJ1-1, the full variable domain is DGGITQSPKYLFRKEGQNVTLSCEQNLNHDAMYWYRQDPGQGLRLIYYSQIVNDFQKGDIAEGYSVSREKKESFPLTVTSAQKNPTAFYLCASSIDPPGGNTEAFFGQGTRLTVV.

The chain has TRBV5-1 and TRBJ2-2, with 8 bases identical to TRBD1. V shed 0 bases, J shed 3 bases, and the junction held 1 base outside the gene matches. From germline, CDR1 is SGHRS and CDR2 YFSETQ. This CDR3 has 15 amino acids. The CDR3: CASSLAGQDTGELFF. CDR3 nucleotide sequence: TGCGCCAGCAGCTTGGCGGGACAGGACACCGGGGAGCTGTTTTTT.

This chain uses TRBV25-1 with TRBJ2-1; 8 nucleotides match TRBD2. The CDR3 extends over 13 amino acids. Germline assignment: CDR1 MGHDK and CDR2 SYGVNS. Germline trimming cut 11 bases from V and 0 bases from J; bases unmatched to any gene: 3. The CDR3 DNA sequence: TGTGCCTCAGCGGGGGCCTCCTACAATGAGCAGTTCTTC. It translates to CASAGASYNEQFF. Together with reference TRBV25-1 and TRBJ2-1, the CDR3 gives the full variable domain: EADIYQTPRYLVIGTGKKITLECSQTMGHDKMYWYQQDPGMELHLIHYSYGVNSTEKGDLSSESTVSRIRTEHFPLTLESARPSHTSQYLCASAGASYNEQFFGPGTRLTVL.

The chain has TRBV7-9 and TRBJ2-3; TRBD1 matches 11 bases. The V and J ends lost 5 bases and 5 bases, in that order; junction bases with no gene match: 9. CDR3 length equals 16 residues. The germline V gene has CDR1 SEHNR and CDR2 FQNEAQ (reference sequence). The CDR3 DNA reads as TGTGCCAGCAGCCCACGACCGGGACAGGGGGAAGATACGCAGTATTTT. This encodes CASSPRPGQGEDTQYF.

The genes are TRBV11-1 and TRBJ2-1, with 12 bases fitting TRBD2. Trimming removed 5 bases from V and 6 bases from J; junction bases left unmatched: 5. CDR3 size: 15 residues. Germline CDR1 and CDR2: SGHAT and FQDESV (reference sequence). In nucleotides, the CDR3 is TGTGCCAGCAGCCACATACTAGCGGGAGGCAATGAGCAGTTCTTC. Protein: CASSHILAGGNEQFF.

This sequence joins TRBV27 and TRBJ2-1; 9 bases are shared with TRBD1. The CDR3 is made up of 15 amino acids. The V segment lost 3 bases and the J segment 5 bases; nucleotides outside the gene matches: 5. Per germline, CDR1 MNHEY and CDR2 SMNVEV (reference sequence). CDR3 coding DNA: TGTGCCAGCAGTTTTTGGGACAGGGTTAACAATGAGCAGTTCTTC. It codes for CASSFWDRVNNEQFF.

The chain uses TRBV19 and TRBJ2-3; D unresolved. The germline V gene has CDR1 LNHDA and CDR2 SQIVND (reference sequence). The germline V and J ends were trimmed by 3 bases and 3 bases, with 10 bases remaining between them. This CDR3 is 14 amino acids long. The CDR3 protein is CASSIQELTDTQYF. In DNA, the CDR3 is TGTGCCAGTAGTATCCAAGAGCTAACAGATACGCAGTATTTT.

DNA of the CDR3: TGCGCCAGCAGCGCTCCGGGACAGCGCTACGAGCAGTACTTC. Encoded protein: CASSAPGQRYEQYF. This chain uses TRBV4-1 with TRBJ2-7; 7 positions match TRBD1. The CDR3 covers 14 residues. CDR1 MGHRA and CDR2 YSYEKL come from the germline V gene. V lost 5 bases, J lost 3 bases, and 7 bases stayed unmatched.